This T cell receptor beta chain was documented in a study of T cell responses to AZD1222 COVID-19 vaccine. Overall study findings and caveats: Following two doses of AZD1222, Spike-specific TCR breadth and depth rose. Most donors were white British and more were female, and clonal diversity was possibly underestimated. There were repertoire samples only from the period after the peak T cell response.

The V and J ends lost 1 base and 0 bases, in that order; junction bases with no gene match: 8. This CDR3 comprises 18 residues. CDR1 KGHDR and CDR2 SFDVKD come from the germline V gene. Clones were read by immunoSEQ multiplex PCR, and TCRdb kept only the in-frame ones, dropping some. The sample has some 150,000 clones; nearly 95% are singletons. As concerns this clone: Antigen specificity is unknown.

The sample consisted of peripheral blood, taken 28 days after the second AZD1222 dose. The sequence was obtained from an adult who received the AZD1222 COVID-19 vaccine. The rearrangement uses TRBV24-1 and TRBJ2-1, with 7 bases that match TRBD2. CDR3 sequence: CATSDFAGEWGSYNEQFF. The CDR3 region has the DNA TGTGCCACCAGTGATTTTGCGGGGGAGTGGGGCTCCTACAATGAGCAGTTCTTC.